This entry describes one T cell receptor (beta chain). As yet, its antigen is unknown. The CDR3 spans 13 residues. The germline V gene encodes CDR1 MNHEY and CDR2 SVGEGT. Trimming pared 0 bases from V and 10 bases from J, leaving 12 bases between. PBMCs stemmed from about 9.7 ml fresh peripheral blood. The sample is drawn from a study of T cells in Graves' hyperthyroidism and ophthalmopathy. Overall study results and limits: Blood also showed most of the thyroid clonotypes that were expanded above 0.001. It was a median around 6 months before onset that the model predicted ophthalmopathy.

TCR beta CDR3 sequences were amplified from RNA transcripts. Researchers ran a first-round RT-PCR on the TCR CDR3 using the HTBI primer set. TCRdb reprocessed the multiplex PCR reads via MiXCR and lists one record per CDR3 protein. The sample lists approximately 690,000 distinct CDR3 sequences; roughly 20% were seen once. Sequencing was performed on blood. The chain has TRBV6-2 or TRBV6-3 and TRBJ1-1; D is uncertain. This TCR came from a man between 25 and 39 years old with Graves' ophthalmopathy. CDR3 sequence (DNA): TGTGCCAGCAGTTACTCGATGGAGGGTGGAGCTTTCTTT. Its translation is CASSYSMEGGAFF.